This entry lists 22 T cell receptor beta chains sequenced from one sample in a study of blood T cells in healthy people across ages. The authors ran a second PCR of roughly 6 to 12 cycles using a sample-barcoded 5' primer and a J-beta primer mix. TCRdb passed the 5' RACE reads through MiXCR, listing each CDR3 protein once. The sample shows under 1,000,000 distinct CDR3 sequences, roughly 40% of them seen only once. What was sequenced was blood. These receptors all come from a man between 18 and 35 years old in good health.

The rearrangement joins TRBV28 to TRBJ1-2, with D perhaps TRBD1 (5 bases). CDR3 length equals 14 residues. Deletions cut 10 bases from V and 2 bases from J, with 17 bases between. The germline V gene encodes CDR1 MDHEN and CDR2 SYDVKM. The CDR3 DNA sequence: TGTGCCATCCGCTCGGGGGGAATAAACTATGGCTACACCTTC. Protein: CAIRSGGINYGYTF.

Comments on this clonotype: A read error may account for a junction end that differs from germline. This chain links TRBV4-1 with TRBJ2-4, with TRBD1 as a possible D gene (5 bases). The germline V gene encodes CDR1 MGHRA and CDR2 YSYEKL. CDR3 length equals 15 residues. The CDR3 protein is CAGSQGSAEQDIQYF. CDR3 nucleotides: TGCGCCGGCAGCCAAGGGTCGGCTGAACAGGACATTCAGTACTTC.

V is TRBV20-1 and J is TRBJ1-1, with a weak D call TRBD1 (6 bases). V lost 4 bases to trimming and J lost 0 bases, with 9 bases between them. This CDR3 is 13 amino acids long. Germline V gives CDR1 DFQATT, CDR2 SNEGSKA (reference sequence). The DNA of the CDR3 is TGCAGTGCTATTCGGGGGCTGAACACTGAAGCTTTCTTT. This gives the protein CSAIRGLNTEAFF.

At least ten counts were recorded for this clonotype. This chain connects TRBV29-1 to TRBJ2-1, with unresolved D. CDR1 and CDR2 from the germline V gene are SQVTM and ANQGSEA. The CDR3 extends over 14 amino acids. Between the trimmed V and J ends, which lost 4 bases and 2 bases, there was a span of 12 bases. The CDR3 DNA sequence: TGCAGCGTTGTACTGGCGCAGGCCTACAATGAGCAGTTCTTC. This sequence encodes CSVVLAQAYNEQFF.

This clonotype was seen just once. This may come from a read error, since a much larger clone is one base off. The chain employs TRBV10-3 and TRBJ2-7; TRBD2 aligns across 8 bases. The trim removed 4 bases at V and 0 bases at J, leaving 5 bases unmatched. CDR1 ENHRY and CDR2 SYGVKD come from the germline V gene. CDR3 length equals 15 residues. This CDR3 reads CAISAGGSTSYEQYF. The CDR3 bases are TGTGCCATCAGTGCGGGGGGGTCCACCTCCTACGAGCAGTACTTC.

The chain joins TRBV6-1 to TRBJ1-1; D is undetermined. Germline V lookup: CDR1 MNHNS, CDR2 SASEGT. The V and J ends lost 2 bases and 6 bases respectively, with 4 bases between them. The CDR3 contains 11 residues. Here the CDR3 DNA reads TGTGCCAGCAGTGAACTTGCTGAAGCTTTCTTT. Translated, it gives CASSELAEAFF.

This clonotype was recorded once. A much larger clone is a single base away; this may be a read error. This chain joins TRBV12-3 or TRBV12-4 and TRBJ2-4; 10 bases are a match to TRBD2. This CDR3 is 16 amino acids long. The CDR3 DNA reads as TGTTCCAGCAGTAAAACTAGCGGGGTCTCCAAAAACATTCAGTACTTC. It codes for CSSSKTSGVSKNIQYF.

The genes are TRBV7-9 and TRBJ1-5; D is unclear. Trimming removed 5 bases at V and 0 bases at J, with 14 bases between. Germline values: CDR1 SEHNR, CDR2 FQNEAQ (reference sequence). The CDR3 covers 16 residues. The CDR3: CASSPGEGSSNQPQHF. CDR3 DNA sequence: TGTGCCAGCAGCCCAGGTGAGGGCTCTAGCAATCAGCCCCAGCATTTT.

CDR3: CASRIQGGEETQYF. In DNA, the CDR3 is TGCGCCAGCAGAATTCAGGGGGGTGAGGAGACCCAGTACTTC. The chain combines TRBV5-1 with TRBJ2-5; TRBD1 is a possible D gene (7 bases). V was pared by 5 bases and J by 5 bases, with 16 bases between. This CDR3 is built from 14 residues. Looked up from germline, CDR1 is SGHRS and CDR2 is YFSETQ.

Comments on this clonotype: One end of the junction varies from germline; a read error may be responsible. This chain links TRBV20-1 with TRBJ1-5; D uncertain. In germline, CDR1 is DFQATT, CDR2 SNEGSKA (reference sequence). This CDR3 is 13 amino acids long. This CDR3 is CSGRLEGNQPQHF. CDR3 DNA: TGCAGTGGTAGATTGGAGGGCAATCAGCCCCAGCATTTT.

This clonotype came up a few times. The chain uses TRBV4-1 and TRBJ2-5, with TRBD1 identical over 9 bases. The CDR3 spans 17 residues. The junction had 10 bases not matched to a gene; V was cut back by 0 bases and J by 5 bases. In germline, CDR1 is MGHRA, CDR2 YSYEKL. Written as DNA, the CDR3 is TGCGCCAGCAGCCAAGATTATCTCCGGGACAGGGACGAGACCCAGTACTTC. Translation: CASSQDYLRDRDETQYF.

This clonotype was found a few times. CDR3 in amino acids: CSAQDEKNTGELFF. The CDR3 nucleotides read TGCAGTGCTCAGGACGAGAAAAACACCGGGGAGCTGTTTTTT. V and J are TRBV20-1 and TRBJ2-2; D not certain. From germline, CDR1 is DFQATT and CDR2 SNEGSKA (reference sequence). V was trimmed by 5 bases and J by 2 bases, leaving 12 bases between them. This CDR3 contains 14 residues.

This chain connects TRBV2 to TRBJ2-3, with D maybe TRBD2 (6 bases). Germline CDR1 SNHLY, CDR2 FYNNEI. With 1 base removed from V and 0 bases from J, the gap between germline ends came to 8 bases. The CDR3 is 15 residues long. CDR3 sequence: CASSEGAGSTDTQYF. The CDR3 DNA is TGTGCCAGCAGTGAAGGGGCGGGAAGCACAGATACGCAGTATTTT.

The chain uses TRBV20-1 and TRBJ1-1, with a tentative D call TRBD1 (6 bases). This CDR3 region has 16 residues. Trimming cost V 1 base and J 3 bases, with 18 bases left between them. The V gene's germline CDR1 is DFQATT and CDR2 SNEGSKA (reference sequence). CDR3 sequence (DNA): TGCAGTGCTAGAGCCCCCGACAGGTATGAGGACACTGAAGCTTTCTTT. Translated: CSARAPDRYEDTEAFF.

V is TRBV5-1 and J is TRBJ2-6, with a tentative D call TRBD1 (8 bases). Trimming took off 3 bases at V and 0 bases at J, with 16 bases between the two ends. The CDR3 extends over 18 amino acids. CDR1 and CDR2 (germline): SGHRS, YFSETQ. The CDR3 DNA is TGCGCCAGCAGCTCTGGGAGGGACAGGCGCTCTGGGGCCAACGTCCTGACTTTC. Its translation: CASSSGRDRRSGANVLTF. Full variable domain (outside the CDR3, taken from reference TRBV5-1 and TRBJ2-6): KAGVTQTPRYLIKTRGQQVTLSCSPISGHRSVSWYQQTPGQGLQFLFEYFSETQRNKGNFPGRFSGRQFSNSRSEMNVSTLELGDSALYLCASSSGRDRRSGANVLTFGAGSRLTVL.

The chain combines TRBV20-1 with TRBJ1-6, with a weak D call TRBD1 (5 bases). This CDR3 has 14 amino acids. V was shortened by 5 bases and J by 7 bases, with 15 bases between the two germline ends. Germline values: CDR1 DFQATT, CDR2 SNEGSKA (reference sequence). CDR3 sequence reads: CSALGRVENSPLHF. In DNA form, the CDR3 reads TGCAGTGCTTTGGGACGGGTGGAAAATTCACCCCTCCACTTT.

This clonotype was detected only a few times. V is TRBV21-1 and J is TRBJ2-1. TRBV21-1 is tagged as a pseudogene. This CDR3 contains 13 residues. The CDR3 loop reads CASSKLGGDEQFF. The CDR3 DNA reads TGTGCCAGCAGCAAACTCGGTGGGGATGAGCAGTTCTTC.

This chain joins TRBV7-9 and TRBJ2-5; 10 bases match TRBD1. This CDR3 comprises 16 residues. CDR1 and CDR2 (germline): SEHNR, FQNEAQ (reference sequence). The J segment lost 2 bases and the V segment lost 3 bases, leaving 6 bases of the junction unmatched. The CDR3 coding sequence is TGTGCCAGCAGCTTCGGGACAGGGGTAGATCAAGAGACCCAGTACTTC. The encoded protein is CASSFGTGVDQETQYF.

This rearrangement joins TRBV7-3 to TRBJ2-1; perhaps TRBD2 as D (5 bases). The CDR3 length is 13 residues. V lost 5 bases, J lost 12 bases, and 17 bases lay in between. Per the germline V gene, CDR1 is SGHTA and CDR2 is FQGTGA. The CDR3, as DNA: TGTGCCAGCAGCCCCCAACGGGGAAATCCGCAGTTCTTC. Its protein is CASSPQRGNPQFF.

This clonotype was seen once. The chain has TRBV3-1 and TRBJ2-7; the D gene is possibly TRBD1 (6 bases). Per germline, CDR1 LGHDT and CDR2 YNNKEL (reference sequence). V was cut by 2 bases and J by 5 bases, with 16 bases left in between. CDR3 length: 15 amino acids. CDR3 residues: CASSQLEGDLDEQYF. The CDR3 DNA sequence: TGTGCCAGCAGCCAACTTGAGGGGGATTTGGACGAGCAGTACTTC.

This clonotype was seen ten or more times. V usage is TRBV7-2 and J usage is TRBJ1-6; tentatively, D is TRBD1 (5 bases). In germline, CDR1 is SGHTA, CDR2 FQGNSA. There are 15 residues in the CDR3. Deletions cut 1 base from V and 7 bases from J, with 11 bases between. CDR3 bases: TGTGCCAGCAGCTTAGGGGGCAGCCGAAATTCACCCCTCCACTTT. Residues: CASSLGGSRNSPLHF.

This clonotype has a handful of counts. The chain employs TRBV5-6 and TRBJ1-2; 9 bases fit TRBD1. The CDR3 is 16 residues long. Germline values: CDR1 SGHDT, CDR2 YYEEEE. J was trimmed by 5 bases and V by 3 bases; bases with no gene match: 11. CDR3 in DNA: TGTGCCAGCAGCTCCGGGGACAGGGAGTTTTATTATGGCTACACCTTC. Amino acids: CASSSGDREFYYGYTF.